Following are 2 T cell receptor beta chains from one sample sequenced in a study of T-cell reconstitution after alpha-beta-depleted transplantation in children (dated by TCRdb to the mid-2010s). Library preparation was by PCR. The instrument was an Illumina HiSeq 2500. To normalize quantification of the TCRbeta repertoire, the TCR libraries were built with molecular barcoding that relied on unique molecular identifiers. TCRdb's own reprocessing of the public reads used fastp at Q25 and MiXCR and kept productive beta chains. Merged by CDR3 protein, the rows form single entries marked with the most common genes and DNA. In this sample the table shows over 150,000 distinct CDR3 sequences, approximately 7% of which occur a single time. About 5.9% of the sample goes to the ten largest clones. The treatment or condition label, read with the paper, signifies: allogeneic hematopoietic cell transplantation with graft depleted of TCRalphabeta T cells and CD19 B cells.

Sequences were derived from PBMCs, sampled before TCRalphabeta/CD19-depleted stem cell transplant. The receptors originated from a boy aged 2 to 10 with acute lymphoblastic leukemia, due to receive a stem cell transplant.

This clonotype was detected ten times or more. This chain links TRBV18 with TRBJ1-5, with unresolved D. V lost 1 base to trimming and J lost 7 bases, with 11 bases between them. This CDR3 has 14 amino acids. Germline lookup yields CDR1 KGHSH and CDR2 LQKENI. CDR3 in DNA: TGTGCCAGCTCACCACGGGCTCAGTCACAGCCCCAGCATTTT. This gives the protein CASSPRAQSQPQHF.

To note about this clonotype: It may be a read error: a sequence one base away is much more abundant. The V gene is TRBV21-1, the J gene TRBJ2-3; the DNA was not used to check the table's D call, TRBD2. TRBV21-1 is a pseudogene segment. This CDR3 region has 17 residues. For the CDR3, the DNA is TGTGCCAGCAGCAAAGCGCTATTTAGCGGGGAGGGAGATACGCAGAATTTT. Amino acids: CASSKALFSGEGDTQNF.